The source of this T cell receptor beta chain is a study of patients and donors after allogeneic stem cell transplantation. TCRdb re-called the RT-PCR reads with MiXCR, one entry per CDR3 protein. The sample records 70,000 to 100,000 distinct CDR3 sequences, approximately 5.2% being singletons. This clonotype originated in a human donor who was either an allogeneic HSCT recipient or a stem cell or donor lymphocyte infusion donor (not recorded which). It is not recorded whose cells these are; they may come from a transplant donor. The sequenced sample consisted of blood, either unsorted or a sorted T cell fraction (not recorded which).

CDR3 DNA sequence: TGTGCCAGCAGCCGCCGGTTACTAGCGGGAGGGCTGTGGGATACGCAGTATTTT. Amino acid sequence: CASSRRLLAGGLWDTQYF. This chain connects TRBV5-4 to TRBJ2-3; 13 bases are a match to TRBD2. The germline gives CDR1 SGHNT, CDR2 YYREEE (reference sequence). The CDR3 is 18 residues long. The V segment lost 4 bases and the J segment 6 bases; nucleotides outside the gene matches: 14.